The rows below give T cell receptor beta chains drawn from one sample of a study of T cells after yellow fever vaccination. TCRdb re-derived calls from the 5' RACE reads in MiXCR, one entry per CDR3 protein. There are under 250,000 distinct CDR3 sequences in the sample; approximately 3% occur only once, and under 3.5% lies in the top ten. The sample was CD4+ T cells sorted from PBMCs, taken 10 days after the yellow fever booster vaccination. The receptors shown here come from a man between 18 and 35 years old who received the YFV17D yellow fever vaccine. Both conserved end residues are trimmed from each CDR3. Fields, in order: CDR3 protein, J gene, V gene.

CDR3 protein: ASGLHLGQGNTEAF
J gene: TRBJ1-1
V gene: TRBV12-5

CDR3 protein: ASRSLTGGGNQPQH
J gene: TRBJ1-5
V gene: TRBV12-3/TRBV12-4

CDR3 protein: ASSLTSGGANEQF
J gene: TRBJ2-1
V gene: TRBV2

CDR3 protein: ASSVGPRGATEAF
J gene: TRBJ1-1
V gene: TRBV9

CDR3 protein: AISEGTGSTEAF
J gene: TRBJ1-1
V gene: TRBV10-3

CDR3 protein: SVAAGWGMYTEAF
J gene: TRBJ1-1
V gene: TRBV29-1

CDR3 protein: ASSLGLAGAHTGELF
J gene: TRBJ2-2
V gene: TRBV5-1

CDR3 protein: SAPVGGEGPPLH
J gene: TRBJ1-6
V gene: TRBV20-1

CDR3 protein: SALAGAGTDTQY
J gene: TRBJ2-3
V gene: TRBV20-1

CDR3 protein: SAESTDTQY
J gene: TRBJ2-3
V gene: TRBV20-1

CDR3 protein: ASSPFFTGELF
J gene: TRBJ2-2
V gene: TRBV7-3

CDR3 protein: ASSLGRGPTEIQY
J gene: TRBJ2-5
V gene: TRBV7-2

CDR3 protein: ASSARVDNSPLH
J gene: TRBJ1-6
V gene: TRBV9

CDR3 protein: ASSPVSASGEQF
J gene: TRBJ2-1
V gene: TRBV7-9

CDR3 protein: ASSSQSGTTNTQY
J gene: TRBJ2-3
V gene: TRBV12-3/TRBV12-4

CDR3 protein: ASSLGVNRDYQNIQY
J gene: TRBJ2-4
V gene: TRBV7-2

CDR3 protein: ASSLGGGTDNGYT
J gene: TRBJ1-2
V gene: TRBV7-9

CDR3 protein: SGSGSSYNEQF
J gene: TRBJ2-1
V gene: TRBV20-1

CDR3 protein: ASSPLEGVKNIQY
J gene: TRBJ2-4
V gene: TRBV7-6

CDR3 protein: ASSLWQNEKLF
J gene: TRBJ1-4
V gene: TRBV7-9

CDR3 protein: ASSPTGGAETQY
J gene: TRBJ2-5
V gene: TRBV7-7

CDR3 protein: SVEGLAGVPQY
J gene: TRBJ2-5
V gene: TRBV29-1

CDR3 protein: AGQGGTGYEQY
J gene: TRBJ2-7
V gene: TRBV18

CDR3 protein: ATEQELNTEAF
J gene: TRBJ1-1
V gene: TRBV10-3

CDR3 protein: ASSLPAQGVSGANVLT
J gene: TRBJ2-6
V gene: TRBV7-6

CDR3 protein: SASNGSYEQY
J gene: TRBJ2-7
V gene: TRBV20-1

CDR3 protein: ASDRRGGNQPQH
J gene: TRBJ1-5
V gene: TRBV19

CDR3 protein: ASSSNLADEQF
J gene: TRBJ2-1
V gene: TRBV18

CDR3 protein: ASSHSRERLNQPQH
J gene: TRBJ1-5
V gene: TRBV6-2/TRBV6-3

CDR3 protein: ATSEVGQGNEQF
J gene: TRBJ2-1
V gene: TRBV24-1

CDR3 protein: ASSSGPSRNTEAF
J gene: TRBJ1-1
V gene: TRBV12-3/TRBV12-4

CDR3 protein: ASSYSQVREKLF
J gene: TRBJ1-4
V gene: TRBV6-5

CDR3 protein: ATSRVGGGPSTDTQY
J gene: TRBJ2-3
V gene: TRBV15

CDR3 protein: ASSLGGRDGYT
J gene: TRBJ1-2
V gene: TRBV5-6

CDR3 protein: ASSSGGAGTGELF
J gene: TRBJ2-2
V gene: TRBV7-8

CDR3 protein: ASGLAGGSYEQY
J gene: TRBJ2-7
V gene: TRBV6-1

CDR3 protein: ASRGGGARMGWETQY
J gene: TRBJ2-5
V gene: TRBV7-2

CDR3 protein: SARDPLGSDTQY
J gene: TRBJ2-3
V gene: TRBV20-1

CDR3 protein: ASSFGSGAYYNEQF
J gene: TRBJ2-1
V gene: TRBV5-1

CDR3 protein: ATSSLMLTDNEQF
J gene: TRBJ2-1
V gene: TRBV15

CDR3 protein: ASSWTGTPLQETQY
J gene: TRBJ2-5
V gene: TRBV12-3/TRBV12-4

CDR3 protein: ASRRDRGPEQY
J gene: TRBJ2-7
V gene: TRBV5-1

CDR3 protein: ASSLEGGSYNEQF
J gene: TRBJ2-1
V gene: TRBV5-1

CDR3 protein: ASSLRDRGRNEQF
J gene: TRBJ2-1
V gene: TRBV7-3

CDR3 protein: SAGPGQGDEQF
J gene: TRBJ2-1
V gene: TRBV29-1

CDR3 protein: ASSLFAVDGRTEAF
J gene: TRBJ1-1
V gene: TRBV5-1

CDR3 protein: ASRRFRNTGELF
J gene: TRBJ2-2
V gene: TRBV12-3/TRBV12-4

CDR3 protein: ASGFANSGNTIY
J gene: TRBJ1-3
V gene: TRBV28

CDR3 protein: ASSLGIRGRRYNEQF
J gene: TRBJ2-1
V gene: TRBV7-6

CDR3 protein: ASSPPAREETQY
J gene: TRBJ2-5
V gene: TRBV6-5

CDR3 protein: ASSLGDAGNEQF
J gene: TRBJ2-1
V gene: TRBV11-3

CDR3 protein: ASSVNRGGYT
J gene: TRBJ1-2
V gene: TRBV9

CDR3 protein: ASSKNGGTTDTQY
J gene: TRBJ2-3
V gene: TRBV18

CDR3 protein: ATSRDRGEETQY
J gene: TRBJ2-5
V gene: TRBV15

CDR3 protein: SAIGQPLAKNIQY
J gene: TRBJ2-4
V gene: TRBV20-1

CDR3 protein: ASSLQGGPEGGYT
J gene: TRBJ1-2
V gene: TRBV5-1

CDR3 protein: ASSQDDRGQTEAF
J gene: TRBJ1-1
V gene: TRBV4-1

CDR3 protein: ASSLGTGGSGNQPQH
J gene: TRBJ1-5
V gene: TRBV7-2

CDR3 protein: ASSYSSASGAYEQY
J gene: TRBJ2-7
V gene: TRBV6-5